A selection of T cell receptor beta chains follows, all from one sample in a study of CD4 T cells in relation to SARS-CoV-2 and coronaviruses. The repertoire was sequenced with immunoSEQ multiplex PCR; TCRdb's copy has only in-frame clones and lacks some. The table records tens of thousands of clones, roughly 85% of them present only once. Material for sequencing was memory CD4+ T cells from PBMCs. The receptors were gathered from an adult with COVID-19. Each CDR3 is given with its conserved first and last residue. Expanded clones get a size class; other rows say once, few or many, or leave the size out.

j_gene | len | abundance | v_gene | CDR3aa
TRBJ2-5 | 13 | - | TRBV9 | CAGKLQGQETQYF
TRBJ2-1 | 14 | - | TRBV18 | CASSPESRDNEQFF
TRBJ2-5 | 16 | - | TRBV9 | CASSAPASTGKETQYF
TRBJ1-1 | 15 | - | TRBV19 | CATRIRPSGNTEAFF
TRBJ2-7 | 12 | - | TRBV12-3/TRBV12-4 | CASSLWAYEQYF
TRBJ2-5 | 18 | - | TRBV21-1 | CASSKVITGTSEGETQYF
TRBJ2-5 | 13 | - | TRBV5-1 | CASKQALMETQYF
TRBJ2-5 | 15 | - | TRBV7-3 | CASSLTGTGRETQYF
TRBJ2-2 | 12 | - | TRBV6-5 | CASRTNAGELFF
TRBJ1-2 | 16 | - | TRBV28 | CASSDLETLASYGYTF
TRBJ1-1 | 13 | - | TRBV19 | CASSATGTTEAFF
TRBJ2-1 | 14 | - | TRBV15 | CATSIGLAPSGQFF
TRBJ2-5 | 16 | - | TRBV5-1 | CASSLYRGGGQETQYF
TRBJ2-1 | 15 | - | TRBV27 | CASSLAPVGGNEQFF
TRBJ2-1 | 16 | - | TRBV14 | CASSRRGQGAYNEQFF
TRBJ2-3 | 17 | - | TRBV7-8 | CASSRGMFSDPSDTQYF
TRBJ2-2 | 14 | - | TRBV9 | CASSLRRGTGELFF
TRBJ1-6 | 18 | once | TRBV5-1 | CASTKYRDRGSLGSPLHF
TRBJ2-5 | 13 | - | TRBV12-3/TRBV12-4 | CASSFTRPETQYF
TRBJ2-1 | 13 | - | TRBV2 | CASGTGAYNEQFF
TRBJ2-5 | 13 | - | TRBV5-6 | CASSLGGGETQYF
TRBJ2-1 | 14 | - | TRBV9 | CASSVSGRHNEQFF
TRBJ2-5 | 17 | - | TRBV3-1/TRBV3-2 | CASSQGLGLATAETQYF